This TCR beta chain was obtained from a study of cytomegalovirus exposure and HLA in healthy donors. Findings and caveats of the study: Later analysis showed most CMV-associated TCR beta chains appearing HLA-restricted.

This clone turned up a few times. The antigen remains unidentified. The length of the CDR3 is 14 residues. Primers: 60 Vbeta forward and 13 Jbeta reverse. The data were produced by immunoSEQ multiplex PCR, yet TCRdb's version contains in-frame clones alone and is incomplete. The repertoire holds about 220,000 clones, with about 81% as singletons. At sampling all donors were nominally healthy, likely with unrecorded immune exposures. This chain connects TRBV21-1 to TRBJ1-4; the DNA was not used to check the table's D call, TRBD1. TRBV21-1 represents a pseudogene. The sequencing input was PBMCs. The sequence came from a man aged 40-49 years in good health and CMV-seropositive. The CDR3 sequence is CASPTAGGCEKLFF. The CDR3 bases are TGTGCCAGCCCTACGGCAGGGGGGTGCGAAAAACTGTTTTTT.